The clone carrying this T cell receptor beta chain was counted at least ten times. Its cognate antigen is unknown. TCRdb's copy holds only in-frame clones and misses some; the assay was immunoSEQ multiplex PCR. The sample presents approximately 75,000 clones, none singletons. The data are from a study of T cell clonality in common variable immunodeficiency. Study-wide points: The cause of increased CVID clonality remains unclear without subpopulation sequencing. Compared with healthy controls, CVID subjects showed increased TCRbeta clonality, mostly in about a third. Fewer deletions and N-nucleotide insertions were reportedly seen in common variable immunodeficiency TCR beta sequences.

What was sequenced was peripheral blood mononuclear cells. This receptor was taken from a person aged 18 to 75 in good health.

The DNA read from the CDR3 is TGCAGTGCTGGAGGAGGGGAGGTGGAGACC. As protein: CSAGGGEVET. In full, the CDR3 reads CSAGGGEVETQYF. This chain uses TRBV20-1 with TRBJ2-5; TRBD2 might be the D (6 bases). The read terminates 3 residues ahead of where the CDR3 ends, so the germline J gene completes it. Trimming removed 5 bases at V and 5 bases at J, with 15 bases between. Germline V gene data show CDR1 as DFQATT and CDR2 as SNEGSKA (reference sequence). This CDR3 spans 13 amino acids.